A selection of T cell receptor beta chains follows, all from one sample in a study of cytomegalovirus exposure and HLA in healthy donors. Profiling relied on immunoSEQ multiplex PCR, and the TCRdb table lists in-frame clones only, not all of them. This sample has 210,000 or so clones, with 80% to 90% found just once. What was sequenced was PBMCs. All receptors come from a woman under 30 in good health and CMV-seronegative. Each CDR3 is given with its conserved first and last residue. Each record gives: D gene, V gene, J gene, clone size, CDR3 protein, CDR3 DNA. D genes are given only for firm matches. Where a row states a size, it is once, few, many or the class of an expanded clone; other rows omit it.

NA	TRBV20-1	TRBJ1-3	NA	CSAITANTIYF	TGCAGTGCTATTACTGCAAACACCATATATTTT
TRBD2	TRBV19	TRBJ2-7	NA	CASTPGTSGYEQYF	TGTGCCAGTACCCCCGGGACTAGCGGGTACGAGCAGTACTTC
TRBD1	TRBV4-2	TRBJ2-3	NA	CASSQGDRGFGTDTQYF	TGTGCCAGCAGCCAAGGGGACAGGGGATTCGGGACAGATACGCAGTATTTT
NA	TRBV18	TRBJ2-6	NA	CASSPRGSGANVLTF	TGTGCCAGCTCACCACGAGGCTCTGGGGCCAACGTCCTGACTTTC
NA	TRBV6-6	TRBJ2-1	NA	CATKGLNSYNEQFF	TGTGCCACCAAGGGGTTAAATTCCTACAATGAGCAGTTCTTC
TRBD1	TRBV5-1	TRBJ2-5	NA	CASSLRQGARETQYF	TGCGCCAGCAGCTTGAGACAGGGGGCCAGAGAGACCCAGTACTTC
NA	TRBV30	TRBJ2-2	NA	CAWSYIGGELFF	TGTGCCTGGAGTTACATCGGGGGGGAGCTGTTTTTT
NA	TRBV7-6	TRBJ2-2	few	CASSLVGRWTGELFF	TGTGCCAGCAGCTTAGTGGGGCGATGGACCGGGGAGCTGTTTTTT
NA	TRBV5-1	TRBJ1-2	NA	CASSTDSGHRGYTF	TGCGCCAGCAGCACTGACTCGGGACATCGGGGCTACACCTTC
NA	TRBV30	TRBJ1-3	NA	CAWRQGTIFGNTIYF	TGTGCCTGGAGGCAGGGAACGATCTTTGGAAACACCATATATTTT
NA	TRBV5-4	TRBJ1-2	NA	CASSLQGTNYGYTF	TGTGCCAGCAGCTTACAGGGCACAAACTATGGCTACACCTTC
NA	TRBV27	TRBJ1-5	once	CASSFTGRNQPQHF	TGTGCCAGCAGCTTCACAGGGCGCAATCAGCCCCAGCATTTT
TRBD1	TRBV5-4	TRBJ1-2	NA	CASRGDRGQNYGYTF	TGTGCCAGCAGGGGAGACAGGGGGCAAAACTATGGCTACACCTTC
NA	TRBV11-1	TRBJ2-1	NA	CASSPGGRASYNEQFF	TGTGCCAGCAGCCCCGGGGGGCGGGCGTCCTACAATGAGCAGTTCTTC
NA	TRBV5-5	TRBJ1-1	NA	CASSFRRLRGGTEAFF	TGTGCCAGCAGCTTTAGACGGCTGAGGGGGGGAACTGAAGCTTTCTTT
NA	TRBV2	TRBJ1-5	NA	CASSDLSFGGNQPQHF	TGTGCCAGCAGTGATTTATCTTTCGGCGGGAATCAGCCCCAGCATTTT
NA	TRBV4-3	TRBJ2-5	NA	CASSQEVSGVRLETQYF	TGCGCCAGCAGCCAAGAGGTTTCCGGGGTGAGGCTGGAGACCCAGTACTTC
NA	TRBV27	TRBJ1-2	NA	CASTGKQGWGGYTF	TGTGCCAGCACTGGTAAACAGGGCTGGGGTGGCTACACCTTC
NA	TRBV5-1	TRBJ2-2	once	CASSFQGNTGELFF	TGCGCCAGCAGCTTTCAGGGGAACACCGGGGAGCTGTTTTTT
NA	TRBV20-1	TRBJ2-1	NA	CSAEREYEQFF	TGCAGTGCGGAGAGGGAGTATGAGCAGTTCTTC
TRBD2	TRBV5-6	TRBJ2-2	NA	CASSLGLAGLRGELFF	TGTGCCAGCAGCTTGGGGCTAGCGGGCCTTCGCGGGGAGCTGTTTTTT
NA	TRBV29-1	TRBJ1-3	NA	CSVGPTDSGNTIYF	TGCAGCGTGGGCCCGACGGACTCTGGAAACACCATATATTTT
NA	TRBV2	TRBJ1-4	medium-sized	CASSSTGGKLFF	TGTGCCAGCAGTTCAACAGGAGGGAAACTGTTTTTT
NA	TRBV5-6	TRBJ2-3	NA	CASSLGRGAYTDTQYF	TGTGCCAGCAGCTTGGGCAGGGGAGCGTACACAGATACGCAGTATTTT
TRBD2	TRBV2	TRBJ2-5	NA	CASRDSGTSEQETQYF	TGTGCCAGCAGAGACTCCGGGACTAGCGAACAAGAGACCCAGTACTTC
NA	TRBV6-1	TRBJ1-5	few	CASSELHSVYQPQHF	TGTGCCAGCAGTGAACTGCACTCCGTTTATCAGCCCCAGCATTTT
NA	TRBV7-9	TRBJ2-1	NA	CASSYSVGSSYNEQFF	TGTGCCAGCAGCTATAGCGTGGGGAGCTCCTACAATGAGCAGTTCTTC
NA	TRBV25-1	TRBJ1-2	NA	CASSDIRYYGYTF	TGTGCCAGCAGTGATATTCGGTACTATGGCTACACCTTC
NA	TRBV4-1	TRBJ1-2	NA	CASSPGRGGAVYGYTF	TGCGCCAGCAGCCCGGGAAGGGGGGGCGCGGTCTATGGCTACACCTTC
NA	TRBV18	TRBJ1-1	NA	CASSPKTGGAFF	TGTGCCAGCTCACCAAAAACCGGCGGGGCTTTCTTT
NA	TRBV27	TRBJ2-7	NA	CASSLSRRRYPYEQYF	TGTGCCAGCAGTTTATCTCGGCGGAGGTACCCCTACGAGCAGTACTTC
NA	TRBV13	TRBJ2-1	NA	CASSLRGRFNNEQFF	TGTGCCAGCAGCTTAAGGGGCCGTTTTAACAATGAGCAGTTCTTC
TRBD2	TRBV10-3	TRBJ2-5	NA	CAIKAFGTSLETQYF	TGTGCCATCAAAGCATTCGGGACTAGCTTGGAGACCCAGTACTTC
NA	TRBV6-5	TRBJ1-2	NA	CASSAGGRGYGYTF	TGTGCCAGCAGTGCCGGGGGGAGGGGCTATGGCTACACCTTC
TRBD2	TRBV27	TRBJ2-6	NA	CASSLSAGGTGANVLTF	TGTGCCAGCAGTTTATCGGCGGGAGGGACTGGGGCCAACGTCCTGACTTTC
NA	TRBV6-5	TRBJ1-4	NA	CASSLDSLKLFF	TGTGCCAGCAGCCTCGATAGTTTAAAACTGTTTTTT
NA	TRBV5-1	TRBJ2-1	NA	CASSLGGTLNEQFF	TGCGCCAGCAGCTTGGGCGGAACCCTAAATGAGCAGTTCTTC
TRBD2	TRBV2	TRBJ2-3	NA	CASSVGARLAGGYTDTQYF	TGTGCCAGCAGTGTGGGAGCTCGCTTAGCGGGAGGGTACACAGATACGCAGTATTTT
NA	TRBV4-1	TRBJ2-7	NA	CASSQILGDIWVYEQYF	TGCGCCAGCAGCCAAATCCTTGGGGACATTTGGGTCTACGAGCAGTACTTC
TRBD2	TRBV7-6	TRBJ2-5	few	CASSLVGTSLEETQYF	TGTGCCAGCAGCTTAGTAGGGACTAGCTTAGAAGAGACCCAGTACTTC
NA	TRBV11-2	TRBJ1-2	NA	CASRHRNNYGYTF	TGTGCCAGCAGACATCGTAATAACTATGGCTACACCTTC
NA	TRBV29-1	TRBJ2-1	NA	CSVANGGNEQFF	TGCAGCGTTGCCAACGGAGGCAATGAGCAGTTCTTC
NA	TRBV7-9	TRBJ2-7	NA	CASSFLLGLAYEQYF	TGTGCCAGCAGCTTTTTACTAGGACTTGCCTACGAGCAGTACTTC
TRBD2	TRBV29-1	TRBJ2-1	NA	CSGGGNEQFF	TGCAGCGGGGGGGGTAATGAGCAGTTCTTC
NA	TRBV6-5	TRBJ2-2	NA	CASSYEGSRGAGELFF	TGTGCCAGCAGTTACGAGGGTTCCAGGGGCGCCGGGGAGCTGTTTTTT
NA	TRBV28	TRBJ1-2	NA	CASSFRDTTNYGYTF	TGTGCCAGCAGTTTCAGGGACACCACTAACTATGGCTACACCTTC
NA	TRBV9	TRBJ1-1	NA	CASSRGAMNTEAFF	TGTGCCAGCAGCCGGGGGGCGATGAACACTGAAGCTTTCTTT
TRBD2	TRBV9	TRBJ2-1	NA	CASSVGGGARRSSYNEQFF	TGTGCCAGCAGCGTAGGCGGGGGGGCCCGTCGGAGCTCCTACAATGAGCAGTTCTTC
TRBD2	TRBV5-6	TRBJ2-1	NA	CASSSGTSSYNEQFF	TGTGCCAGCAGCTCCGGGACTAGTTCGTACAATGAGCAGTTCTTC
NA	TRBV2	TRBJ1-1	NA	CASSGTGRRTEAFF	TGTGCCAGCAGTGGAACAGGAAGGCGTACTGAAGCTTTCTTT
NA	TRBV11-2	TRBJ2-1	once	CASSTRAGSYNEQFF	TGTGCCAGCAGCACCCGAGCCGGCTCCTACAATGAGCAGTTCTTC
TRBD1	TRBV18	TRBJ2-7	NA	CASSDRDRPYF	TGTGCCAGCTCAGATCGGGACAGGCCGTACTTC
TRBD2	TRBV6-1	TRBJ2-5	NA	CASSEAAGAGGRETQYF	TGTGCCAGCAGTGAAGCGGCGGGAGCGGGGGGGCGGGAGACCCAGTACTTC
TRBD2	TRBV7-3	TRBJ2-2	NA	CASSPLAGGVTGELFF	TGTGCCAGCAGCCCACTAGCGGGAGGTGTCACCGGGGAGCTGTTTTTT
TRBD1	TRBV6-5	TRBJ2-7	few	CASRGQGRFYEQYF	TGTGCCAGCAGGGGACAGGGGAGGTTCTACGAGCAGTACTTC